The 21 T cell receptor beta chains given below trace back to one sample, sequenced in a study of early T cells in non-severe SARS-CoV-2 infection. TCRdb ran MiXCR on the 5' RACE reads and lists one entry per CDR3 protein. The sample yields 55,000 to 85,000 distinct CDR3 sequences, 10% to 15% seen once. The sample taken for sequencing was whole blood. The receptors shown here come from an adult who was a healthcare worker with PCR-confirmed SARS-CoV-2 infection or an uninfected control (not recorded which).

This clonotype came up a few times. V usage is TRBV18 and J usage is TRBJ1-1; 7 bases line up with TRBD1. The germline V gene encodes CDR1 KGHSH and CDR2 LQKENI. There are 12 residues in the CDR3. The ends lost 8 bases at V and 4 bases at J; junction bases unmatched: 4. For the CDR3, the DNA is TGTGCCAGCCGACAGGGTGGCACTGAAGCTTTCTTT. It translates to CASRQGGTEAFF.

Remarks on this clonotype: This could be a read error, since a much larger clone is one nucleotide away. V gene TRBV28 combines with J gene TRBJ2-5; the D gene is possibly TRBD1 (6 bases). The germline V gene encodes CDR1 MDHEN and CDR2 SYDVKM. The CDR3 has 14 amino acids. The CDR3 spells CVSRGRSSQETQYF. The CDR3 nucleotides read TGTGTCAGCAGGGGTAGAAGCTCACAAGAGACCCAGTACTTC.

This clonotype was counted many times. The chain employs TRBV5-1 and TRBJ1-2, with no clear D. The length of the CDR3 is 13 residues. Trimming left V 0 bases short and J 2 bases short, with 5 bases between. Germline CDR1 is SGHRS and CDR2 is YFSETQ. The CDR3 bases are TGCGCCAGCAGCTTGGTAGGAAACTATGGCTACACCTTC. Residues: CASSLVGNYGYTF.

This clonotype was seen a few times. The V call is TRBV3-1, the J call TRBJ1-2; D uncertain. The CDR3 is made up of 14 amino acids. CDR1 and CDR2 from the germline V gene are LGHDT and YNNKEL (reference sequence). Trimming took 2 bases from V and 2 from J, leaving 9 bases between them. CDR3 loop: CASSQMASNYGYTF. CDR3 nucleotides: TGTGCCAGCAGCCAAATGGCCAGCAACTATGGCTACACCTTC.

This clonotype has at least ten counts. The CDR3 here is CASSAWDRGSTDTQYF. CDR3 nucleotides: TGTGCCAGCAGTGCCTGGGACAGGGGGAGCACAGATACGCAGTATTTT. V is TRBV12-3 or TRBV12-4 and J is TRBJ2-3; 11 bases agree with TRBD1. The length of the CDR3 is 16 residues. After removal of 5 bases from V and 0 bases from J, the junction contained 4 bases not matched to a gene.

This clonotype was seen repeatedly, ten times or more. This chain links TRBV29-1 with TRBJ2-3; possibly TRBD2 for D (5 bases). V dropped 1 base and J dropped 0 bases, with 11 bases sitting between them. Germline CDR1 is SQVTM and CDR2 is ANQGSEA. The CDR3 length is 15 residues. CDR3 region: CSVEGAADSTDTQYF. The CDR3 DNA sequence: TGCAGCGTTGAAGGCGCAGCGGACAGCACAGATACGCAGTATTTT.

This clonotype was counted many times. The CDR3 DNA follows: TGTGCCAGCAGTAGAAGCAGGGCGGCCGGGGAGCTGTTTTTT. Its translation: CASSRSRAAGELFF. The chain joins TRBV7-3 to TRBJ2-2, with a weak D call TRBD1 (5 bases). The V gene's germline CDR1 is SGHTA and CDR2 FQGTGA. Trimming left V 6 bases short and J 6 bases short, with 14 bases between. The CDR3 sequence is 14 residues long.

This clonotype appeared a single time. The DNA for the CDR3 is TGTGCCATCTCCGACACAGGGGGCGAGCAGTACTTC. Protein: CAISDTGGEQYF. The chain carries TRBV10-3 and TRBJ2-7; TRBD1 agrees at 8 bases. Per the germline V gene, CDR1 is ENHRY and CDR2 is SYGVKD. Trimming cost V 8 bases and J 6 bases; bases outside gene matches: 6. This CDR3 is 12 amino acids long.

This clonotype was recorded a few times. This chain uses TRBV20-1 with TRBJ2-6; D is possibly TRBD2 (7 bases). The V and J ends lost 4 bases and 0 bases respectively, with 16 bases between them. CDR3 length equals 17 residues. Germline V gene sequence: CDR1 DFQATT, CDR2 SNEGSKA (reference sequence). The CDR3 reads CSATTGGLSSGANVLTF. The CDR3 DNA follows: TGCAGTGCTACCACGGGGGGCCTTTCCTCTGGGGCCAACGTCCTGACTTTC.

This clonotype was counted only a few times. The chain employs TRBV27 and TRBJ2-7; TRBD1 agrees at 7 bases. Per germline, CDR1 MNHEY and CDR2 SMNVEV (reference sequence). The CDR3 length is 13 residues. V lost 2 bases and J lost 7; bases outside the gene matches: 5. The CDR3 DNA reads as TGTGCCAGCAGTTTACGAGGACAGGCTGAGCAGTACTTC. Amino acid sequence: CASSLRGQAEQYF.

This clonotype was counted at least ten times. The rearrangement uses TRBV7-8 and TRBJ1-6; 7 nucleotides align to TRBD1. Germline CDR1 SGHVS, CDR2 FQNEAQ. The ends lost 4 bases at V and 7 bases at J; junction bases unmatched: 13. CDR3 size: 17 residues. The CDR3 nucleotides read TGTGCCAGCAGCTCAGACCAAGGGACAGCATTAAATTCACCCCTCCACTTT. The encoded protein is CASSSDQGTALNSPLHF. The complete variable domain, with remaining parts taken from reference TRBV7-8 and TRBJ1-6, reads GAGVSQSPRYKVAKRGQDVALRCDPISGHVSLFWYQQALGQGPEFLTYFQNEAQLDKSGLPSDRFFAERPEGSVSTLKIQRTQQEDSAVYLCASSSDQGTALNSPLHFGNGTRLTVT.

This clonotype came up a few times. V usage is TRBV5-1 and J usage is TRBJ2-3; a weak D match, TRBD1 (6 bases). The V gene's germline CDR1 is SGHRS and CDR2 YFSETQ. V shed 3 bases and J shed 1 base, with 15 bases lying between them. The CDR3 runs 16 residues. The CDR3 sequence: CASSSTGYLGTDTQYF. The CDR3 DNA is TGCGCCAGCAGCTCAACAGGGTATCTTGGCACAGATACGCAGTATTTT. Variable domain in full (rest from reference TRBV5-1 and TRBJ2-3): KAGVTQTPRYLIKTRGQQVTLSCSPISGHRSVSWYQQTPGQGLQFLFEYFSETQRNKGNFPGRFSGRQFSNSRSEMNVSTLELGDSALYLCASSSTGYLGTDTQYFGPGTRLTVL.

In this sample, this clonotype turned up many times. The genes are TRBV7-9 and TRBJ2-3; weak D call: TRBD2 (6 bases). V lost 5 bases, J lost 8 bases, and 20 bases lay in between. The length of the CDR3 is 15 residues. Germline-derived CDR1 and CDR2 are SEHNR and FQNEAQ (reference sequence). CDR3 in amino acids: CASSPRGGAGGTQYF. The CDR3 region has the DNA TGTGCCAGCAGCCCCCGGGGCGGCGCCGGGGGTACGCAGTATTTT.

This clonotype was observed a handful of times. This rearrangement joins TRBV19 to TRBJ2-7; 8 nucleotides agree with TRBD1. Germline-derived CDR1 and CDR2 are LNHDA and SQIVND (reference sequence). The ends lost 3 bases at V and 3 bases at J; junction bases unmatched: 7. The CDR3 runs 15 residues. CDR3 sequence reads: CASSIQTGEYYEQYF. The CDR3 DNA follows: TGTGCCAGTAGTATCCAGACAGGGGAATACTACGAGCAGTACTTC.

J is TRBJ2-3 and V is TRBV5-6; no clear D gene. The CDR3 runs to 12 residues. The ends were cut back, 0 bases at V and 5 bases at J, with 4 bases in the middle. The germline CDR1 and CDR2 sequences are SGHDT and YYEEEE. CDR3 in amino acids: CASSLEEDTQYF. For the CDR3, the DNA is TGTGCCAGCAGCTTGGAGGAAGATACGCAGTATTTT.

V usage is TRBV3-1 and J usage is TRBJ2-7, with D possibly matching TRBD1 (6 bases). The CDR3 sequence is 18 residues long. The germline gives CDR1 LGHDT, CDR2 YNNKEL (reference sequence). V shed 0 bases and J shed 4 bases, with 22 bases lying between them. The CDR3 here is CASSQEGRIGGHLYEQYF. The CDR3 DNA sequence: TGTGCCAGCAGCCAAGAGGGGCGGATTGGGGGACACCTGTACGAGCAGTACTTC.

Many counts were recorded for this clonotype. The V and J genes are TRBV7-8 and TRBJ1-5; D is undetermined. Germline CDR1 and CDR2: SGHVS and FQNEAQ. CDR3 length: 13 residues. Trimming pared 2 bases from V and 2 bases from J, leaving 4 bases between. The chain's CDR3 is CASSLKGNQPQHF. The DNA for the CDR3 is TGTGCCAGCAGCTTAAAGGGCAATCAGCCCCAGCATTTT.

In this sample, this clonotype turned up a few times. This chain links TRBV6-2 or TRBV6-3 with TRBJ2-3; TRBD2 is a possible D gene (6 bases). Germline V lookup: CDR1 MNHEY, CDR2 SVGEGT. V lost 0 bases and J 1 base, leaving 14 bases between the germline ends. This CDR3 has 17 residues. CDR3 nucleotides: TGTGCCAGCAGTTACTCGAGGGCGGGATTGGGCACAGATACGCAGTATTTT. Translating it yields CASSYSRAGLGTDTQYF.

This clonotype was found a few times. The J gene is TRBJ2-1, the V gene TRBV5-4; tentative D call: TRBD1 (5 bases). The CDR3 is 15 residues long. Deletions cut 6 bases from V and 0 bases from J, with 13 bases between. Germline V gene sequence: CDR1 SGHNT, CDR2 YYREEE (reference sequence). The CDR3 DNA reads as TGTGCCAGCACACTCCAGGGCAGCTCCTACAATGAGCAGTTCTTC. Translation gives CASTLQGSSYNEQFF.

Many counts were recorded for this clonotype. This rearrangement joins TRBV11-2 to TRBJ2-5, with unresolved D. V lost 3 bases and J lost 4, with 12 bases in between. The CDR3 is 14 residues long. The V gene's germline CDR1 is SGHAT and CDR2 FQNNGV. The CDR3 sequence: CASSLTTATETQYF. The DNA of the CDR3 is TGTGCCAGCAGCTTGACCACCGCTACAGAGACCCAGTACTTC.

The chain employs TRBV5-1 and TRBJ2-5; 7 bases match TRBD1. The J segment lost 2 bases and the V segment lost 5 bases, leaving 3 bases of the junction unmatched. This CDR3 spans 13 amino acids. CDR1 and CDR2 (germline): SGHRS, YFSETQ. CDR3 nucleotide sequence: TGCGCCAGCAGAGCGACAGGGCAAGAGACCCAGTACTTC. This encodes CASRATGQETQYF.